The 32 T cell receptor beta chains given below trace back to one sample, sequenced in a study of blood T cell repertoires in COVID-19. Using immunoSEQ multiplex PCR, the repertoire was profiled, and TCRdb retains in-frame clones only, with some absent. The repertoire holds fewer than 250,000 clones, with about 90% as singletons. Sample: PBMCs or T cells enriched from blood (not recorded which). The receptors come from a woman aged 18-29 years who had recovered from COVID-19.

V gene TRBV27 combines with J gene TRBJ1-2; D might be TRBD1 (6 bases). Germline V gene sequence: CDR1 MNHEY, CDR2 SMNVEV (reference sequence). This CDR3 contains 14 residues. Trimming took off 3 bases at V and 6 bases at J, with 14 bases between the two ends. As DNA, the CDR3 is TGTGCCAGCAGTTTCGTCTCGGGGGGCGATGGCTACACCTTC. Translated: CASSFVSGGDGYTF.

The chain is built from TRBV5-4 and TRBJ1-2; possible D gene TRBD1, 6 bases. Germline V lookup: CDR1 SGHNT, CDR2 YYREEE (reference sequence). V lost 4 bases, J lost 2 bases, and 6 bases lay in between. The CDR3 is made up of 12 amino acids. The CDR3 DNA reads TGTGCCAGCAGCGGGACAAACTATGGCTACACCTTC. It codes for CASSGTNYGYTF. The full variable domain, completed using reference TRBV5-4 and TRBJ1-2, is ETGVTQSPTHLIKTRGQQVTLRCSSQSGHNTVSWYQQALGQGPQFIFQYYREEENGRGNFPPRFSGLQFPNYSSELNVNALELDDSALYLCASSGTNYGYTFGSGTRLTVV.

The V and J genes are TRBV7-9 and TRBJ1-3; D is unclear. CDR1 and CDR2 from the germline V gene are SEHNR and FQNEAQ (reference sequence). CDR3 length equals 14 residues. V lost 2 bases and J lost 0, with 5 bases in between. For the CDR3, the DNA is TGTGCCAGCAGCTTAATTAGCTCTGGAAACACCATATATTTT. This encodes CASSLISSGNTIYF.

The chain uses TRBV5-1 and TRBJ2-5; TRBD1 aligns across 11 bases. The CDR3 has 15 residues. Germline loops: CDR1 SGHRS, CDR2 YFSETQ. V dropped 7 bases and J dropped 4; count of bases not matched to a gene: 9. CDR3 amino acids: CASARTGGGRETQYF. Written as DNA, the CDR3 is TGCGCCAGCGCGCGGACAGGGGGCGGACGAGAGACCCAGTACTTC.

The chain couples TRBV11-2 to TRBJ2-1, with 8 bases aligning to TRBD2. Germline values: CDR1 SGHAT, CDR2 FQNNGV. CDR3 length: 15 residues. The trim removed 5 bases at V and 9 bases at J, leaving 12 bases unmatched. The CDR3 DNA follows: TGTGCCAGCAGCCCTTTGACGGGGGGGCTTGGTGAGCAGTTCTTC. Its protein is CASSPLTGGLGEQFF.

The chain has TRBV11-2 and TRBJ2-1, with 13 bases that match TRBD2. The junction had 15 bases not matched to a gene; V was cut back by 2 bases and J by 8 bases. Germline V gene sequence: CDR1 SGHAT, CDR2 FQNNGV. This CDR3 spans 19 amino acids. CDR3 residues: CASSLPTGLAGATGYEQFF. The DNA of the CDR3 is TGTGCCAGCAGCTTACCCACAGGACTAGCGGGGGCTACGGGGTATGAGCAGTTCTTC.

This chain joins TRBV9 and TRBJ2-5; a possible D gene is TRBD2 (7 bases). V was cut by 0 bases and J by 2 bases, with 11 bases left in between. The germline gives CDR1 SGDLS, CDR2 YYNGEE. The CDR3 spans 15 residues. CDR3 bases: TGTGCCAGCAGCGTAGACGGGGGGCTACAAGAGACCCAGTACTTC. Its translation: CASSVDGGLQETQYF. Looking up the rest from reference TRBV9 and TRBJ2-5 gives the full variable domain: DSGVTQTPKHLITATGQRVTLRCSPRSGDLSVYWYQQSLDQGLQFLIQYYNGEERAKGNILERFSAQQFPDLHSELNLSSLELGDSALYFCASSVDGGLQETQYFGPGTRLLVL.

The V call is TRBV21-1, the J call TRBJ2-1; whether TRBD2, the table's D call, matches the DNA was not checked. TRBV21-1 is a listed pseudogene. This CDR3 is 17 amino acids long. The CDR3: CASSKVGLAVNLNEQFF. CDR3 nucleotides: TGTGCCAGCAGCAAAGTCGGACTAGCGGTTAACTTGAATGAGCAGTTCTTC.

The chain links TRBV7-9 to TRBJ2-7, with D possibly matching TRBD2 (5 bases). The CDR3 has 12 residues. The germline V and J ends were trimmed by 6 bases and 4 bases, with 10 bases remaining between them. Germline CDR1 and CDR2: SEHNR and FQNEAQ (reference sequence). The CDR3 DNA sequence: TGTGCCAGCAGTTCCAGAGGGTACGAGCAGTACTTC. Translating gives CASSSRGYEQYF.

The chain employs TRBV19 and TRBJ2-1; D call uncertain. Trimming left V 3 bases short and J 6 bases short, with 18 bases between. CDR3 length equals 16 residues. Germline CDR1 and CDR2: LNHDA and SQIVND (reference sequence). CDR3 bases: TGTGCCAGTAGTATTAAGGTGGGCTCTACAACCAATGAGCAGTTCTTC. This gives the protein CASSIKVGSTTNEQFF.

This clone was detected only once. The chain combines TRBV7-9 with TRBJ2-2, with 10 bases matching TRBD2. After removal of 2 bases from V and 5 bases from J, the junction contained 5 bases not matched to a gene. This CDR3 is 16 amino acids long. CDR1 is SEHNR, CDR2 FQNEAQ, per germline (reference sequence). The DNA for the CDR3 is TGTGCCAGCAGCTTAATCAGCGGGGGGGCTACCGGGGAGCTGTTTTTT. Encoded protein: CASSLISGGATGELFF.

CDR3 sequence reads: CASSASGTLNIQYF. In DNA, the CDR3 is TGTGCCAGCAGTGCCTCCGGGACATTAAACATTCAGTACTTC. The chain has TRBV6-2 or TRBV6-3 and TRBJ2-4; weak D call: TRBD1 (6 bases). The V gene's germline CDR1 is MNHEY and CDR2 SVGEGT. The CDR3 sequence is 14 residues long. V lost 5 bases, J lost 6 bases, and 14 bases lay in between.

The gene calls are TRBV6-2 or TRBV6-3 and TRBJ2-7; maybe TRBD2 (6 bases). Trimming left V 5 bases short and J 5 bases short, with 10 bases between. Germline CDR1 and CDR2: MNHEY and SVGEGT. The length of the CDR3 is 12 residues. CDR3 sequence: CASSGGVHEQYF. The CDR3 DNA is TGTGCCAGCAGTGGAGGGGTCCACGAGCAGTACTTC.

The J gene is TRBJ2-1, the V gene TRBV28; 7 bases align to TRBD2. Trimming took 4 bases from V and 0 from J; bases not matched to a gene: 9. The length of the CDR3 is 17 residues. Germline values: CDR1 MDHEN, CDR2 SYDVKM. CDR3 region: CASSSTLTGGSYNEQFF. The CDR3 region has the DNA TGTGCCAGCAGTTCTACCCTTACGGGGGGCTCCTACAATGAGCAGTTCTTC.

The gene calls are TRBV7-9 and TRBJ1-4; D is unresolved. Trimming took 2 bases from V and 12 from J, leaving 22 bases between them. Germline lookup yields CDR1 SEHNR and CDR2 FQNEAQ (reference sequence). The CDR3 spans 16 residues. The CDR3 reads CASSLLSSGQVGELFF. As DNA, the CDR3 is TGTGCCAGCAGCTTACTATCAAGCGGCCAGGTTGGGGAACTGTTTTTT.

J is TRBJ2-6 and V is TRBV5-6; 7 nucleotides match TRBD2. Trimming cost V 6 bases and J 1 base; bases outside gene matches: 10. The CDR3 contains 17 residues. In germline, CDR1 is SGHDT, CDR2 YYEEEE. The CDR3 DNA sequence: TGTGCCAGCACCTTTCTGGGGAGGGGTTCTGGGGCCAACGTCCTGACTTTC. Its translation: CASTFLGRGSGANVLTF.

The chain carries TRBV6-4 and TRBJ1-5; 7 nucleotides agree with TRBD1. The CDR3 has 13 residues. Germline V gene sequence: CDR1 MRHNA, CDR2 SNTAGT. J was trimmed by 2 bases and V by 8 bases; bases with no gene match: 3. The CDR3: CASPDRGNQPQHF. CDR3 nucleotides: TGTGCCAGCCCCGACAGGGGCAATCAGCCCCAGCATTTT.

In this sample, this clone turned up a few times. V usage is TRBV29-1 and J usage is TRBJ2-2; 7 positions match TRBD2. Germline V gene data show CDR1 as SQVTM and CDR2 as ANQGSEA. V trimming: 7 bases; J trimming: 6 bases; junction bases outside the gene matches: 5. The CDR3 contains 12 residues. The CDR3 sequence is CSAQTSAGELFF. Written as DNA, the CDR3 is TGCAGCGCTCAAACTAGCGCCGGGGAGCTGTTTTTT.

The gene calls are TRBV10-3 and TRBJ1-2, with D uncertain. CDR1 is ENHRY and CDR2 is SYGVKD in the germline V gene. Deletions cut 10 bases from V and 5 bases from J, with 14 bases between. This CDR3 comprises 12 residues. The CDR3 sequence is CANLPRAYGYTF. CDR3 nucleotides: TGTGCCAACCTCCCGCGGGCTTATGGCTACACCTTC.

This chain connects TRBV28 to TRBJ1-2, with TRBD1 matching 9 bases. CDR3 length: 13 residues. Germline CDR1 and CDR2: MDHEN and SYDVKM. Germline trimming cut 4 bases from V and 6 bases from J; bases unmatched to any gene: 3. As DNA, the CDR3 is TGTGCCAGCAGTTCAGACAGGGGGGATGGCTACACCTTC. Translated: CASSSDRGDGYTF.

This sequence joins TRBV19 and TRBJ1-2, with TRBD1 matching 12 bases. This CDR3 is built from 13 residues. The germline CDR1 and CDR2 sequences are LNHDA and SQIVND (reference sequence). Losses at the gene ends were 10 bases for V and 7 bases for J; bases not matched to a gene: 7. The DNA of the CDR3 is TGTGCCATCTGGGACAGGGGGCCGGGTGGCTACACCTTC. It translates to CAIWDRGPGGYTF.

CDR3: CASSLVGLGTIYF. DNA for the CDR3: TGTGCCAGCAGCTTGGTGGGGCTTGGCACCATATATTTT. The chain recombines TRBV5-4 with TRBJ1-3; tentatively, D is TRBD1 (5 bases). CDR1 and CDR2 from the germline V gene are SGHNT and YYREEE (reference sequence). The CDR3 loop spans 13 amino acids. V gave up 0 bases and J gave up 9 bases, with 10 bases separating them. Full variable domain (rest looked up from reference TRBV5-4 and TRBJ1-3): ETGVTQSPTHLIKTRGQQVTLRCSSQSGHNTVSWYQQALGQGPQFIFQYYREEENGRGNFPPRFSGLQFPNYSSELNVNALELDDSALYLCASSLVGLGTIYFGEGSWLTVV.

This rearrangement joins TRBV5-6 to TRBJ2-7; D call uncertain. The CDR3 length is 12 residues. V was pared by 4 bases and J by 3 bases, with 8 bases between. Germline values: CDR1 SGHDT, CDR2 YYEEEE. The CDR3 region has the DNA TGTGCCAGCAGCCACAGAGTCTACGAGCAGTACTTC. Translated: CASSHRVYEQYF. Full variable domain (rest looked up from reference TRBV5-6 and TRBJ2-7): DAGVTQSPTHLIKTRGQQVTLRCSPKSGHDTVSWYQQALGQGPQFIFQYYEEEERQRGNFPDRFSGHQFPNYSSELNVNALLLGDSALYLCASSHRVYEQYFGPGTRLTVT.

This clone showed up just a few times. The V call is TRBV30, the J call TRBJ1-1; D is perhaps TRBD1 (5 bases). The germline CDR1 and CDR2 sequences are GTSNPN and SVGIG (reference sequence). The CDR3 is made up of 14 amino acids. V dropped 3 bases and J dropped 7 bases, with 18 bases sitting between them. The CDR3 reads CAWSPDSSTIEAFF. CDR3 sequence (DNA): TGTGCCTGGAGCCCCGACAGTTCTACCATTGAAGCTTTCTTT.

In this sample, this clone turned up once. V usage is TRBV7-9 and J usage is TRBJ1-2; 10 bases match TRBD1. Germline-derived CDR1 and CDR2 are SEHNR and FQNEAQ (reference sequence). The V gene end was trimmed by 1 base and the J gene end by 4 bases; junction bases not matched to a gene: 3. This CDR3 contains 15 residues. As DNA, the CDR3 is TGTGCCAGCAGCTTAGGGGACAGGGGAAGCTATGGCTACACCTTC. Its protein product is CASSLGDRGSYGYTF.

The chain uses TRBV5-1 and TRBJ1-1; tentative D call: TRBD1 (6 bases). Germline values: CDR1 SGHRS, CDR2 YFSETQ. The V end was cut by 0 bases, the J end by 5 bases, with 14 bases between. The CDR3 extends over 15 amino acids. The CDR3: CASSLGAGVSTEAFF. In DNA, the CDR3 is TGCGCCAGCAGCTTGGGTGCAGGGGTGTCGACTGAAGCTTTCTTT.

CDR3 nucleotides: TGTGCCACCTCAACAGATGCCATGACCATATATTTT. The encoded protein is CATSTDAMTIYF. V usage is TRBV24-1 and J usage is TRBJ1-3; D unresolved. Germline assignment: CDR1 KGHDR and CDR2 SFDVKD. V was pared by 9 bases and J by 10 bases, with 15 bases between. The CDR3 runs 12 residues.

The rearrangement links TRBV24-1 to TRBJ2-4, with a weak D call TRBD2 (7 bases). Germline V gives CDR1 KGHDR, CDR2 SFDVKD. CDR3 length: 16 residues. V lost 4 bases and J lost 2, with 14 bases in between. CDR3 coding DNA: TGTGCCACCAGTGAGGGGGGGCTGAGGTCCAAAAACATTCAGTACTTC. Its translation: CATSEGGLRSKNIQYF.

The V gene is TRBV5-5, the J gene TRBJ1-1; D may be TRBD1 (6 bases). CDR3 length equals 15 residues. V lost 1 base and J lost 1, with 11 bases in between. Germline V gene sequence: CDR1 SGHKS, CDR2 YYEKEE (reference sequence). Here the CDR3 DNA reads TGTGCCAGCAGCTTGTCGGGACACCAGAACACTGAAGCTTTCTTT. Encoded protein: CASSLSGHQNTEAFF.

V gene TRBV7-9 combines with J gene TRBJ2-1; 9 bases fit TRBD1. V dropped 5 bases and J dropped 5; count of bases not matched to a gene: 19. The CDR3 sequence is 19 residues long. CDR1 and CDR2 (germline): SEHNR, FQNEAQ (reference sequence). CDR3 coding DNA: TGTGCCAGCAGCCTAGTCTGGGGTAGTAGTTGGACAGGGGACAATGAGCAGTTCTTC. This sequence encodes CASSLVWGSSWTGDNEQFF.

J is TRBJ1-5 and V is TRBV19; no firm D call. CDR1 and CDR2 (germline): LNHDA, SQIVND (reference sequence). Trimming left V 4 bases short and J 1 base short, with 5 bases between. The CDR3 runs to 13 residues. CDR3 in amino acids: CASSSQSNQPQHF. DNA for the CDR3: TGTGCCAGTAGTAGCCAGAGCAATCAGCCCCAGCATTTT.

The chain recombines TRBV24-1 with TRBJ1-2; 7 nucleotides line up with TRBD1. The germline V gene has CDR1 KGHDR and CDR2 SFDVKD. The ends lost 4 bases at V and 5 bases at J; junction bases unmatched: 6. The CDR3 has 14 residues. CDR3 in DNA: TGTGCCACCAGTGACCCGGGACAGCTATATGGCTACACCTTC. Its protein is CATSDPGQLYGYTF.